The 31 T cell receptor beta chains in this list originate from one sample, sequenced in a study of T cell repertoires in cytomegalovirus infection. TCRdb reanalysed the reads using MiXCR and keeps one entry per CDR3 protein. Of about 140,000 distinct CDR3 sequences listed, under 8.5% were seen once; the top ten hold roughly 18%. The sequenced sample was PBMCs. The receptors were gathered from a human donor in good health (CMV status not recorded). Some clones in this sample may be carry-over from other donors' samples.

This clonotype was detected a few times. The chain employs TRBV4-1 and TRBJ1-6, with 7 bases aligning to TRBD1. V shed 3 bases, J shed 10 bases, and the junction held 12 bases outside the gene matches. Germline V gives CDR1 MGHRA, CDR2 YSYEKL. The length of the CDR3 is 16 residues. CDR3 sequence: CASSHPPTGQESPLHF. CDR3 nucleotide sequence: TGCGCCAGCAGCCACCCCCCGACAGGGCAGGAGTCACCCCTCCACTTT.

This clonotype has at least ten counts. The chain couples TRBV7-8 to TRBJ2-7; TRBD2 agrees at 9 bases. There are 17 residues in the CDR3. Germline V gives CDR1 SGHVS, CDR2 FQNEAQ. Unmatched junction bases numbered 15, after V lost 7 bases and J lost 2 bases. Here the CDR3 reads CASTPGYSGGLTYEQYF. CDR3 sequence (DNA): TGTGCCAGCACCCCCGGGTATAGCGGGGGCCTTACCTACGAGCAGTACTTC.

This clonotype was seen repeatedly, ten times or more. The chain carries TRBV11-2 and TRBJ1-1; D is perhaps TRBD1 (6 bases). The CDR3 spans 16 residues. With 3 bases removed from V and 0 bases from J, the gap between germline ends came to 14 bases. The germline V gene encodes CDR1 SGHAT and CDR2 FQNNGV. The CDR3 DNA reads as TGTGCCAGCAGCTTGGGGCAGGGGACCCTGAACACTGAAGCTTTCTTT. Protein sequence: CASSLGQGTLNTEAFF.

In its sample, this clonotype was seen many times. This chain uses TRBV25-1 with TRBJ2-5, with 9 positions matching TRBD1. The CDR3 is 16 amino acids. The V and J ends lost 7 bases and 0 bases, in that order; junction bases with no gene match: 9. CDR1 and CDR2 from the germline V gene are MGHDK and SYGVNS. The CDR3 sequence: CASTHPGQGNQETQYF. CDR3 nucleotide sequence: TGTGCCAGCACCCATCCGGGACAGGGTAACCAAGAGACCCAGTACTTC.

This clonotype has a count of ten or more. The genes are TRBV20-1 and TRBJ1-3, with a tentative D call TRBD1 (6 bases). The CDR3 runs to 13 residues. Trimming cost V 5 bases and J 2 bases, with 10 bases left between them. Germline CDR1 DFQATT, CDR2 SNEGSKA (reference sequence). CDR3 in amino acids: CSAWRGAGNTIYF. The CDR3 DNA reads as TGCAGTGCTTGGAGGGGGGCTGGAAACACCATATATTTT.

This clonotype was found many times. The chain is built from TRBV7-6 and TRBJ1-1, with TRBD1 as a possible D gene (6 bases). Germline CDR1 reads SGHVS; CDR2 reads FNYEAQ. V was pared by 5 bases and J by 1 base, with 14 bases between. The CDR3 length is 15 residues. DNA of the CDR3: TGTGCCAGCAGCGCACAGACAGGAGGGAACACTGAAGCTTTCTTT. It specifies CASSAQTGGNTEAFF.

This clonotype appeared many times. CDR3 protein: CASSPGQPGETQYF. CDR3 nucleotide sequence: TGTGCCAGCAGCCCGGGACAGCCTGGGGAGACCCAGTACTTC. The J gene is TRBJ2-5, the V gene TRBV12-3 or TRBV12-4, with 7 positions matching TRBD1. The CDR3 sequence is 14 residues long. J lost 5 bases, V lost 6 bases, and 9 bases had no gene match.

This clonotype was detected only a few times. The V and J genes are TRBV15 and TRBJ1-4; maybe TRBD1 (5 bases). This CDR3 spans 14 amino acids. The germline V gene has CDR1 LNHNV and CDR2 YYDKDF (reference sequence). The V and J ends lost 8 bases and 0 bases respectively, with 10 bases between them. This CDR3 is CATGGGATNEKLFF. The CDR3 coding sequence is TGTGCCACCGGGGGAGGAGCAACTAATGAAAAACTGTTTTTT.

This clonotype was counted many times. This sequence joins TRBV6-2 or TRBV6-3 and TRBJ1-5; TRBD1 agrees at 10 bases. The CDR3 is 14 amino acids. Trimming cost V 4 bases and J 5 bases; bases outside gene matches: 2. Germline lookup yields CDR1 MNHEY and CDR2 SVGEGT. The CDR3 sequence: CASSWGQGYQPQHF. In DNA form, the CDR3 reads TGTGCCAGCAGTTGGGGACAGGGGTATCAGCCCCAGCATTTT.

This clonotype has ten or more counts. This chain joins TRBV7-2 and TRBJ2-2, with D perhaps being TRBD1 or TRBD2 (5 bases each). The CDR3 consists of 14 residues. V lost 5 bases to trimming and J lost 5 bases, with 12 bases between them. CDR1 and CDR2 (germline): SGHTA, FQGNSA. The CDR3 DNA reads TGTGCCAGCAGCCGGGGCCTCGAAACCGGGGAGCTGTTTTTT. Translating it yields CASSRGLETGELFF.

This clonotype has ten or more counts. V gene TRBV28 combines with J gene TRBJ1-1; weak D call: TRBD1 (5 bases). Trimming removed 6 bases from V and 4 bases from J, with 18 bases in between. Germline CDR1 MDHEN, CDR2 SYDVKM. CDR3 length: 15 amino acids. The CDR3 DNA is TGTGCCAGCAGCCTGTGGGGGGGGGTGACCACTGAAGCTTTCTTT. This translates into CASSLWGGVTTEAFF. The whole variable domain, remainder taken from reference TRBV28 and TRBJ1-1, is DVKVTQSSRYLVKRTGEKVFLECVQDMDHENMFWYRQDPGLGLRLIYFSYDVKMKEKGDIPEGYSVSREKKERFSLILESASTNQTSMYLCASSLWGGVTTEAFFGQGTRLTVV.

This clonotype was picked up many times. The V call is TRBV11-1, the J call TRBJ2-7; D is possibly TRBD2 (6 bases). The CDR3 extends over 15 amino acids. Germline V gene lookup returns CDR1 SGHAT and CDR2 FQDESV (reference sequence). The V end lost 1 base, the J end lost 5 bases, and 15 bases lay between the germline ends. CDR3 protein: CASSLDVGGVHEQYF. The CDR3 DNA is TGTGCCAGCAGCTTAGATGTTGGAGGGGTCCACGAGCAGTACTTC.

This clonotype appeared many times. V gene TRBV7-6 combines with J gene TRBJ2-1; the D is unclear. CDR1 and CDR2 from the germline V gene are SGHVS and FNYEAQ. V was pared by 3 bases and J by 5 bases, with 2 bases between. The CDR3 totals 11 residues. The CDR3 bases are TGTGCCAGCAGCTTTGACAATGAGCAGTTCTTC. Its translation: CASSFDNEQFF.

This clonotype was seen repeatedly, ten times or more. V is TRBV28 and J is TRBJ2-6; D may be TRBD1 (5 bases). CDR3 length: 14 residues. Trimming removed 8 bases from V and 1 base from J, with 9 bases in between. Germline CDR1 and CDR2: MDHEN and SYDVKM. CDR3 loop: CASVAGSGANVLTF. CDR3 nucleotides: TGTGCCAGCGTTGCAGGGTCTGGGGCCAACGTCCTGACTTTC.

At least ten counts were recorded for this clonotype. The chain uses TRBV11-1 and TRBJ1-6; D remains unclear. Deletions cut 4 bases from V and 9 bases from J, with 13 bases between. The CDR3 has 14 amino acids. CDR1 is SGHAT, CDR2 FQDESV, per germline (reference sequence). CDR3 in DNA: TGTGCCAGCAGCTCATTCTCGGGGAGTTCACCCCTCCACTTT. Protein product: CASSSFSGSSPLHF.

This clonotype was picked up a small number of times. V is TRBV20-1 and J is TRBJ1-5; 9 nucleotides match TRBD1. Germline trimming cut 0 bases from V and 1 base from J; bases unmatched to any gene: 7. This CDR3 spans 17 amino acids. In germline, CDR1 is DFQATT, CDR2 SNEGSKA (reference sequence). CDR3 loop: CSARDPGQGLSNQPQHF. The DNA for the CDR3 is TGCAGTGCTAGAGATCCGGGACAGGGTTTAAGCAATCAGCCCCAGCATTTT.

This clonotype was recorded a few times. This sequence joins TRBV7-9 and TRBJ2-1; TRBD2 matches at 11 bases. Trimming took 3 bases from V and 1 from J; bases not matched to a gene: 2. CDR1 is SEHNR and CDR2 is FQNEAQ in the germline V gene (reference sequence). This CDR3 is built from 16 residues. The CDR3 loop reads CASSFGTSGSYNEQFF. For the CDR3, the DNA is TGTGCCAGCAGCTTCGGGACTAGCGGATCCTACAATGAGCAGTTCTTC.

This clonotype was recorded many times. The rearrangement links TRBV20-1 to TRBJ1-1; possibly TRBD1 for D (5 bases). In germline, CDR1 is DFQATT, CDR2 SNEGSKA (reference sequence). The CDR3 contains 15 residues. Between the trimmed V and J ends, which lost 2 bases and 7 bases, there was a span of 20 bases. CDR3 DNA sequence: TGCAGTGCTAGAAACTCCCGCCCGGGGCCCCTTGAAGCTTTCTTT. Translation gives CSARNSRPGPLEAFF.

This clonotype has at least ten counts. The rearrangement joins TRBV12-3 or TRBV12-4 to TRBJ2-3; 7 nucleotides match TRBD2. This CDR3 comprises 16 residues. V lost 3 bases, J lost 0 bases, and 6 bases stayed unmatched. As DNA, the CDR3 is TGTGCCAGCAGTTTCGGGGGGAGTGGAAGCACAGATACGCAGTATTTT. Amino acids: CASSFGGSGSTDTQYF.

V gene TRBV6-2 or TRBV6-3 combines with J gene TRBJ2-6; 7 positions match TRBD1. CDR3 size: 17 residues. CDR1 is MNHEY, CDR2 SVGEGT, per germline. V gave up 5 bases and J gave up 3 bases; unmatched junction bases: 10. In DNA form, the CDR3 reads TGTGCCAGCAGTCCCACCTTCGGACAGGTTGGGGCCAACGTCCTGACTTTC. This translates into CASSPTFGQVGANVLTF.

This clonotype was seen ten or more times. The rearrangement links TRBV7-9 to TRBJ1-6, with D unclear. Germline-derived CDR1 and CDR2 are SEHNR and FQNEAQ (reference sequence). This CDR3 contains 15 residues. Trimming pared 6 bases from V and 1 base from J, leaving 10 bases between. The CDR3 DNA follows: TGTGCCAGCAGTTCGATAAAATCCTATAATTCACCCCTCCACTTT. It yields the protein CASSSIKSYNSPLHF.

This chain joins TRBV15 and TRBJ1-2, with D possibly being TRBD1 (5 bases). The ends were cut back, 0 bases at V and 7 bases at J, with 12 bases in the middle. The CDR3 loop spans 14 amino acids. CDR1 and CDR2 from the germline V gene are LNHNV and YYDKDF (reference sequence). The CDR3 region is CATSRDWGRGGYTF. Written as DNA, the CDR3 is TGTGCCACCAGCAGAGATTGGGGGAGAGGTGGCTACACCTTC.

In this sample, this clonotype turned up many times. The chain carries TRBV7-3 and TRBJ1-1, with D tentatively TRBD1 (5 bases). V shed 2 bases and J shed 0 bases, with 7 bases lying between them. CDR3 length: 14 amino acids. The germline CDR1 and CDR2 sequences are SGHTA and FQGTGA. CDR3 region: CASSLRGMNTEAFF. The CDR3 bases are TGTGCCAGCAGCTTACGGGGGATGAACACTGAAGCTTTCTTT.

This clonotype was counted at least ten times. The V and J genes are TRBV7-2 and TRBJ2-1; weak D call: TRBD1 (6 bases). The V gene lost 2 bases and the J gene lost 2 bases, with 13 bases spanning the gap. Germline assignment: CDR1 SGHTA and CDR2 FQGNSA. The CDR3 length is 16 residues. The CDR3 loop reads CASSLLTGLPYNEQFF. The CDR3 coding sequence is TGTGCCAGCAGCTTACTAACAGGGTTACCCTACAATGAGCAGTTCTTC.

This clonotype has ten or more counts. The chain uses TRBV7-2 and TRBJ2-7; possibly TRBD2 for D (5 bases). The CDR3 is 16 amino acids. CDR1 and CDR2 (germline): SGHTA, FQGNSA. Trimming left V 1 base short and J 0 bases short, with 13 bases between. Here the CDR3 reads CASSLGFTGYSYEQYF. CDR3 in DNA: TGTGCCAGCAGCTTAGGATTTACGGGGTACTCCTACGAGCAGTACTTC. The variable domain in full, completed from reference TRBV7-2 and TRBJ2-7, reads GAGVSQSPSNKVTEKGKDVELRCDPISGHTALYWYRQSLGQGLEFLIYFQGNSAPDKSGLPSDRFSAERTGGSVSTLTIQRTQQEDSAVYLCASSLGFTGYSYEQYFGPGTRLTVT.

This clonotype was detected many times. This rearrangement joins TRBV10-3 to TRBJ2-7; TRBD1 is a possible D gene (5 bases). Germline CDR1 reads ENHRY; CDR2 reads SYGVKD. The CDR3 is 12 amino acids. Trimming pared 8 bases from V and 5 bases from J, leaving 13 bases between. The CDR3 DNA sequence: TGTGCCATCGGACGACAGCCCGACGAGCAGTACTTC. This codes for CAIGRQPDEQYF.

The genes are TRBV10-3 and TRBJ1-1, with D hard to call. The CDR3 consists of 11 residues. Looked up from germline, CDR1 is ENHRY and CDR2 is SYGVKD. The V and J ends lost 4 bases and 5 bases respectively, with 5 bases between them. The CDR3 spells CAISGRTEAFF. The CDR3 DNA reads TGTGCCATCAGTGGCAGAACTGAAGCTTTCTTT.

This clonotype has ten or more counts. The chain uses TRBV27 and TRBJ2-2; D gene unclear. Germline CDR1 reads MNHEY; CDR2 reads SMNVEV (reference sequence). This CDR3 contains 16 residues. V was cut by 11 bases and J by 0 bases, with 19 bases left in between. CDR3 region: CAPKSTMGSNTGELFF. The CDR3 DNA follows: TGTGCCCCCAAAAGCACGATGGGTTCGAACACCGGGGAGCTGTTTTTT.

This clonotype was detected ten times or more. The CDR3 DNA is TGTGCCAGCAGCCAAGACCCGACAGGACAGGGCTATGGCTACACCTTC. It is translated as CASSQDPTGQGYGYTF. The chain has TRBV4-2 and TRBJ1-2, with 8 nucleotides matching TRBD1. The germline V gene encodes CDR1 LGHNA and CDR2 YNFKEQ. Trimming took 0 bases from V and 4 from J; bases not matched to a gene: 7. The CDR3 has 16 amino acids.

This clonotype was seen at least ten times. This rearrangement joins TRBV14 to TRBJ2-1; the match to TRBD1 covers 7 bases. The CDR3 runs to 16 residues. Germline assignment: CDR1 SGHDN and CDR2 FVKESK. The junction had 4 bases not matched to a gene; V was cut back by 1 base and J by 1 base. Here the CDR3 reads CASSQGQGVSYNEQFF. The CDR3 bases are TGTGCCAGCAGCCAAGGGCAGGGGGTTTCCTACAATGAGCAGTTCTTC. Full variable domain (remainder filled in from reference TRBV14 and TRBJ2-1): EAGVTQFPSHSVIEKGQTVTLRCDPISGHDNLYWYRRVMGKEIKFLLHFVKESKQDESGMPNNRFLAERTGGTYSTLKVQPAELEDSGVYFCASSQGQGVSYNEQFFGPGTRLTVL.

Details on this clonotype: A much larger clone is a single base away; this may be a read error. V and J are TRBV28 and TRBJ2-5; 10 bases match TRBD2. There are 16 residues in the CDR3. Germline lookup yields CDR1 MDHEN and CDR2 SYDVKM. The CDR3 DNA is TGTGCCAGCAGTTTGAGGAGCGGGGGGGTGCAAGAGACCCAGTCCTTC. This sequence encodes CASSLRSGGVQETQSF. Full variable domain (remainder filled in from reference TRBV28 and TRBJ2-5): DVKVTQSSRYLVKRTGEKVFLECVQDMDHENMFWYRQDPGLGLRLIYFSYDVKMKEKGDIPEGYSVSREKKERFSLILESASTNQTSMYLCASSLRSGGVQETQSFGPGTRLLVL.